This T cell receptor beta chain was recovered during a study of early T cells in non-severe SARS-CoV-2 infection (dated by TCRdb to the early 2020s). Background on the whole study: Because TCR sequencing was done on bulk RNA from unsorted whole blood, the alpha and beta chains could not be paired. What the work shows at the level of the full study, not this receptor alone: Matching against VDJdb was skewed toward anti-spike CD8 responses, likely underestimated virus-specific expansions, and missed private and CD4 specificities.

This clonotype has at least ten counts. Its antigen is currently not known. No quality values exist for individual bases; no much larger clone is one base distant. Set within a cohort of healthcare workers in London, UK, this nested case-control study involved weekly PCR testing of nasopharyngeal swabs along with blood sampling. Healthcare workers were enrolled in the week of the UK lockdown, from 23 to 31 March 2020, and were followed every week for up to roughly 16 weeks. To prepare the library, 5' RACE was applied. Sequencing used a NextSeq 500. Unique molecular identifiers were attached to individual cDNA molecules in the TCR library protocol so that sequencing error and PCR bias could be corrected. Sequencing covered both TCR alpha and beta chains, and within each sample the abundances of alpha and beta sequences were tightly co-correlated. In the authors' own workflow: Decombinator V4 was used to perform V gene, J gene and CDR3 annotation of TCR sequences. TCRs were defined as expanded if a significant change between any two time points was detected under a Poisson model with p below 0.0001. TCR abundances were normalised to the total number of TCRs sequenced in each sample and reported as counts per million. VDJdb, accessed 1 November 2021, was searched for CMV, EBV and SARS-CoV-2 annotated TCRs, with TCRs annotated for multiple antigens excluded. TCRdb reprocessing: public reads trimmed at Q25 with fastp, clones called with MiXCR, in-frame beta chains kept. Here each entry gathers all rows of one CDR3 protein and keeps the most common genes and DNA. TCRdb assigned the V and J calls; the authors' analysis was not used. The sample records tens of thousands of distinct CDR3 sequences, more than 8.5% of which are singletons. Jointly, the top ten make up roughly a sixth of the sample.

Source material: whole blood. This clonotype originated in an adult who was a healthcare worker with PCR-confirmed SARS-CoV-2 infection or an uninfected control (not recorded which).

The sequenced DNA is TGCAGTGCTAGAGGGTTGGGTCTAAATAATTCACCCCTCCACTTT. This sequence encodes CSARGLGLNNSPLHF. The V and J segments used are TRBV20-1 and TRBJ1-6, with the D gene not confidently named. The CDR3 runs 15 amino acids, cysteine and phenylalanine included. Of all the DNA, just the CDR3 is kept, 45 bases in frame from base 1. CDR1 and CDR2, looked up from the germline V gene (reference sequence), are DFQATT and SNEGSKA. The germline ends are 12 bases apart after V is trimmed by 1 base and J by 5 bases.